This T cell receptor beta chain is from a study of blood T cell repertoires in COVID-19. The overall study: Acute and convalescent COVID-19 specimens originated in the United States, Italy and Spain. The cDNA or gDNA used as material had been derived from T cells, B-cell-depleted T cells, or PBMCs.

CDR1 and CDR2 (germline): LNHDA, SQIVND (reference sequence). With V trimmed by 4 bases and J by 1 base, 3 bases remained unmatched. This CDR3 is built from 14 residues. Authors' data handling: For nucleated cells, counts were estimated from reference gene primer amplification. Assay used: immunoSEQ multiplex PCR; TCRdb lists only in-frame clones, some missing. V and J calls plus clone size are reproduced from that table; the DNA served to infer D and trimming. Found here are 60,000 to 80,000 clones, roughly 89% of them singletons; the top ten hold 5.5% to 6.5%. The source is a human donor in a cohort sampled during active COVID-19. The sequencing input was peripheral blood. This chain uses TRBV19 with TRBJ1-1; 7 nucleotides match TRBD1. CDR3 in DNA: TGTGCCAGTAGTACCAGACAGGGGAACACTGAAGCTTTCTTT. The encoded protein is CASSTRQGNTEAFF.